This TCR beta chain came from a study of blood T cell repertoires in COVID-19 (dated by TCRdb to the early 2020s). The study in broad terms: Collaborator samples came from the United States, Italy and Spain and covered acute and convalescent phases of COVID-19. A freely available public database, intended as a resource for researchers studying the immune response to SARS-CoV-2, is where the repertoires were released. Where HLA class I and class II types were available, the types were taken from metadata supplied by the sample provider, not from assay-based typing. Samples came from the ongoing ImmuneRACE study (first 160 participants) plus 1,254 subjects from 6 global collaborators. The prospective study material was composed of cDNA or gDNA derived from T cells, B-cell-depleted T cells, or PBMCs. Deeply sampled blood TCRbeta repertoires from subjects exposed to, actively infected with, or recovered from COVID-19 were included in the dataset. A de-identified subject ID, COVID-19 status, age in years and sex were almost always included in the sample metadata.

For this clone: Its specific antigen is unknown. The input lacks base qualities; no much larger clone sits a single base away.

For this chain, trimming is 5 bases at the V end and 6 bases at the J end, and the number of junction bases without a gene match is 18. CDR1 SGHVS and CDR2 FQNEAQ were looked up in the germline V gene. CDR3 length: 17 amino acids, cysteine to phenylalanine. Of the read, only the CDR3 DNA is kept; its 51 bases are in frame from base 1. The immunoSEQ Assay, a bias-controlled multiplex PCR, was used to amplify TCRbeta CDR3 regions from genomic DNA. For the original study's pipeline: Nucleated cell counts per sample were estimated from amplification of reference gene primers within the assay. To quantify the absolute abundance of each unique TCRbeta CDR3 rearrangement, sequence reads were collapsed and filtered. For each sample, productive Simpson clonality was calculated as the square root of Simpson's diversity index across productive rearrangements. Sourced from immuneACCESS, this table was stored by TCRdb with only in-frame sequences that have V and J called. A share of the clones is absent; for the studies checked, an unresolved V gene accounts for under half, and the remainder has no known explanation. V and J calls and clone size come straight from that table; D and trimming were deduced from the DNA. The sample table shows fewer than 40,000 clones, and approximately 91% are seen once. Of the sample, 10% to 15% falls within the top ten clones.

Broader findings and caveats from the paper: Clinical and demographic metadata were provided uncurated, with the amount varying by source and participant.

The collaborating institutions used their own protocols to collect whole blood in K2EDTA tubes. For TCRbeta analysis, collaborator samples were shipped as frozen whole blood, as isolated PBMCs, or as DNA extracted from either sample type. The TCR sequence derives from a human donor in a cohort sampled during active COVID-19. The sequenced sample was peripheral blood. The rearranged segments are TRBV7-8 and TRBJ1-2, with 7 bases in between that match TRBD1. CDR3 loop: CASSPNGPGQTVDGYTF. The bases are TGTGCCAGCAGCCCGAACGGACCGGGACAGACAGTTGATGGCTACACCTTC.